This T cell receptor beta chain was sequenced during a study of blood T cell repertoires in COVID-19. In the authors' methods: Nucleated cell number was recorded as an estimate derived from reference gene primer amplification. Some clones are missing from TCRdb's copy, which holds only in-frame ones; the method was immunoSEQ multiplex PCR. V and J calls and clone size are copied from that table; D and trimming were computed from the DNA. The sample records 350,000 to 450,000 clones, about 89% being singletons. The cohort comprised adults aged about 18 to 100 years residing in under 25 US areas. Donors were grouped by their self-reported clinical history. V shed 5 bases and J 4 bases; nucleotides not matched to a gene: 5. The CDR3 is 15 amino acids. Per the germline V gene, CDR1 is SGHNT and CDR2 is YENEEA.

The sequenced material came from PBMCs or T cells enriched from blood (not recorded which). This chain joins TRBV11-3 and TRBJ2-1; 10 bases map to TRBD2. This sequence was found in a man aged 40-50 years in a cohort exposed to, infected with or recovered from COVID-19 (not recorded which). CDR3 coding DNA: TGTGCCAGCAGCCGGGGACTAGCGAGATACAATGAGCAGTTCTTC. It is translated as CASSRGLARYNEQFF. Based on the CDR3 plus reference TRBV11-3 and TRBJ2-1, the full variable domain is EAGVVQSPRYKIIEKKQPVAFWCNPISGHNTLYWYLQNLGQGPELLIRYENEEAVDDSQLPKDRFSAERLKGVDSTLKIQPAELGDSAVYLCASSRGLARYNEQFFGPGTRLTVL.